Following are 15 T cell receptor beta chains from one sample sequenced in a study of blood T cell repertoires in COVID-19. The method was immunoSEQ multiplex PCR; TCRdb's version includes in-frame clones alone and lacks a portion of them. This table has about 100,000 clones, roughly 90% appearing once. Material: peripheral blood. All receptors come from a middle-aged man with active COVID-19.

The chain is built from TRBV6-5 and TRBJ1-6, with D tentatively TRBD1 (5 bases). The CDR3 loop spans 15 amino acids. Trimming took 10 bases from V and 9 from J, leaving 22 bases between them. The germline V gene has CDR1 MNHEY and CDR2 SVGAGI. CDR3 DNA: TGTGCCACCTCACCGACCGGGGGAAGCAGTTCACCCCTCCACTTT. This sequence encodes CATSPTGGSSSPLHF.

The CDR3 region is CASSSTSDKGIQYF. In DNA, the CDR3 is TGTGCCAGCAGCTCGACTTCTGACAAGGGGATTCAGTACTTC. The rearrangement links TRBV5-4 to TRBJ2-4; TRBD1 is a possible D gene (5 bases). The V end was cut by 3 bases, the J end by 10 bases, with 17 bases between. The CDR3 is 14 amino acids. Per germline, CDR1 SGHNT and CDR2 YYREEE (reference sequence).

CDR3 sequence: CASSLDRYPGNTIYF. CDR3 coding DNA: TGCGCCAGCAGCTTGGACAGGTACCCTGGAAACACCATATATTTT. The chain combines TRBV5-1 with TRBJ1-3, with a possible D match to TRBD1 (5 bases). Germline loops: CDR1 SGHRS, CDR2 YFSETQ. This CDR3 comprises 15 residues. V lost 0 bases and J 2 bases, leaving 9 bases between the germline ends.

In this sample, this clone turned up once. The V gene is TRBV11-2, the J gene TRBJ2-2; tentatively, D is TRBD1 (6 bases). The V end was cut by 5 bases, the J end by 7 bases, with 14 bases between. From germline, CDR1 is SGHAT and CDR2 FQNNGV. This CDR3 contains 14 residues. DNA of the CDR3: TGTGCCAGCAGCCCACGGACAGTAGGCGGGGAGCTGTTTTTT. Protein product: CASSPRTVGGELFF. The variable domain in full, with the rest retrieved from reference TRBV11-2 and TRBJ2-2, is EAGVAQSPRYKIIEKRQSVAFWCNPISGHATLYWYQQILGQGPKLLIQFQNNGVVDDSQLPKDRFSAERLKGVDSTLKIQPAKLEDSAVYLCASSPRTVGGELFFGEGSRLTVL.

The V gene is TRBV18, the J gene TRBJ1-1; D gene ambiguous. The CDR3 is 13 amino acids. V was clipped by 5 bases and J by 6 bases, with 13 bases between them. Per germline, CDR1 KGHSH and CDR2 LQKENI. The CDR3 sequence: CASSYMGGAEAFF. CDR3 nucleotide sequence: TGTGCCAGCTCATACATGGGAGGCGCTGAAGCTTTCTTT.

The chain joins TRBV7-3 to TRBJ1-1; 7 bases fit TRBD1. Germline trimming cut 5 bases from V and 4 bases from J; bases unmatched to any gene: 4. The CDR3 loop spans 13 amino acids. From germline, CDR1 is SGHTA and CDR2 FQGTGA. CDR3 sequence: CASSPTGFTEAFF. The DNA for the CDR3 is TGTGCCAGCAGCCCGACAGGGTTCACTGAAGCTTTCTTT.

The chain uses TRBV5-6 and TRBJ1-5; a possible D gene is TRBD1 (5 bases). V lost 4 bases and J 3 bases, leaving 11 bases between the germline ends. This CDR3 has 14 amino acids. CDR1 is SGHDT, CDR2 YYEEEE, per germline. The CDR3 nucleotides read TGTGCCAGCAGCGAAGGACACTACAATCAGCCCCAGCATTTT. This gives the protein CASSEGHYNQPQHF.

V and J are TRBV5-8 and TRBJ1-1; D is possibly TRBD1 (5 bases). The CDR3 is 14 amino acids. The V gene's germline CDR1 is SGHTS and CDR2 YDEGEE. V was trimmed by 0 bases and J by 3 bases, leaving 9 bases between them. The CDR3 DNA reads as TGTGCCAGCAGCTTGGACAGGATCGACACTGAAGCTTTCTTT. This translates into CASSLDRIDTEAFF.

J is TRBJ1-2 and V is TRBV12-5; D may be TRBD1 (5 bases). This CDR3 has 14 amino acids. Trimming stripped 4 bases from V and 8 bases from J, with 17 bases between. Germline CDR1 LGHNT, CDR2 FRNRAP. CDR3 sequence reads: CASGSHGGVWGYTF. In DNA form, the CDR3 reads TGTGCTAGTGGTTCTCACGGGGGGGTATGGGGCTACACCTTC.

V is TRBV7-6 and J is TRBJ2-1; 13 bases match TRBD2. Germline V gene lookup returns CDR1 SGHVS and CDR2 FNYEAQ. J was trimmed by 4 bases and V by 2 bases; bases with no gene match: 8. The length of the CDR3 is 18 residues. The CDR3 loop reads CASSLIPRTSGSYNEQFF. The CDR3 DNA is TGTGCCAGCAGCTTAATTCCCCGGACTAGCGGGAGTTACAATGAGCAGTTCTTC.

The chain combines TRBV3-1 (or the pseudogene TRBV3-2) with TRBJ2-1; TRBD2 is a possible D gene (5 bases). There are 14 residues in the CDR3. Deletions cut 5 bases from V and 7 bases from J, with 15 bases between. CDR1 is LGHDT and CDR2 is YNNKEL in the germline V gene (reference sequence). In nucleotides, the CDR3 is TGTGCCAGCAGCGCGCACATTCGGGGTAATGAGCAGTTCTTC. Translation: CASSAHIRGNEQFF.

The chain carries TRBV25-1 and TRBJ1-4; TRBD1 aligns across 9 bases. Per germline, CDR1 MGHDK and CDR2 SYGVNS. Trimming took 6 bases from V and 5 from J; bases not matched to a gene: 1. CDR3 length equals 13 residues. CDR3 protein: CASRQGANEKLFF. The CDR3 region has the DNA TGTGCCAGCAGACAGGGGGCGAATGAAAAACTGTTTTTT.

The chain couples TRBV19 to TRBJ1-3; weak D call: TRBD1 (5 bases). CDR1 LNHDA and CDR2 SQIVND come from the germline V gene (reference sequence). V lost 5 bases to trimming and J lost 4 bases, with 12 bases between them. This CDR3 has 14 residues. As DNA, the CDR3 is TGTGCCAGTAGTCTCCAGGGCGGAGGAAACACCATATATTTT. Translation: CASSLQGGGNTIYF.

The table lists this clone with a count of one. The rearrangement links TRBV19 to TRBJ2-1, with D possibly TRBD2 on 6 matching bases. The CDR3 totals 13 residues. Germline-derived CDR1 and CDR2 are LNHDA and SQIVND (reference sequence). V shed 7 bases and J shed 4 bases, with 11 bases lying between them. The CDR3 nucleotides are TGTGCCAGTATAGGTAGCGGATACAATGAGCAGTTCTTC. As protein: CASIGSGYNEQFF. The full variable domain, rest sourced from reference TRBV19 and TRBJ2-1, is DGGITQSPKYLFRKEGQNVTLSCEQNLNHDAMYWYRQDPGQGLRLIYYSQIVNDFQKGDIAEGYSVSREKKESFPLTVTSAQKNPTAFYLCASIGSGYNEQFFGPGTRLTVL.

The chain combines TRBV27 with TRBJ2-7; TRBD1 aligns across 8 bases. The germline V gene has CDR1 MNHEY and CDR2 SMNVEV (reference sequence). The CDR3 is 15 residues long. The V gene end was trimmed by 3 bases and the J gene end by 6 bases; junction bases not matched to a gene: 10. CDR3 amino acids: CASSFSYGRGLEQYF. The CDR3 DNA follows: TGTGCCAGCAGTTTCAGTTATGGCAGGGGGCTCGAGCAGTACTTC.